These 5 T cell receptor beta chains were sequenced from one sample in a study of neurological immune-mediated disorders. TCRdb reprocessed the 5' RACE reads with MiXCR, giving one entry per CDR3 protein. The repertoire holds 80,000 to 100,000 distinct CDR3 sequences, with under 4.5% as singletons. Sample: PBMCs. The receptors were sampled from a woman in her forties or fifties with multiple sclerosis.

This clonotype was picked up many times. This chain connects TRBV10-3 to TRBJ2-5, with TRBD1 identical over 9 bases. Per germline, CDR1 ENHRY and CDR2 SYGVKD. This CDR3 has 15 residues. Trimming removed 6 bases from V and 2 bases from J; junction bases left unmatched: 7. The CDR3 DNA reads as TGTGCCATCAGCCGACAGGGGGGCGAGCAAGAGACCCAGTACTTC. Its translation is CAISRQGGEQETQYF.

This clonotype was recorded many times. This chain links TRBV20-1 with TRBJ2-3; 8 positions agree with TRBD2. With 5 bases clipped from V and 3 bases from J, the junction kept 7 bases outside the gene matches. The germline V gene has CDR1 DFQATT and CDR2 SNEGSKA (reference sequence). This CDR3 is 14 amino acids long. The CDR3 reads CSALRGVRTDTQYF. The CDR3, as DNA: TGCAGTGCTTTGCGGGGGGTACGAACAGATACGCAGTATTTT.

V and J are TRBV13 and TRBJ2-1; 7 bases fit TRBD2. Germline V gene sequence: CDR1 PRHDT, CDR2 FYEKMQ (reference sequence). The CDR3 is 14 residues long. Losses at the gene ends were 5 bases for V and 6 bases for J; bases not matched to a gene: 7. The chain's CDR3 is CASSHRTRSNEQFF. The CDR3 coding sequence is TGTGCCAGCAGCCATCGGACTAGGAGCAATGAGCAGTTCTTC.

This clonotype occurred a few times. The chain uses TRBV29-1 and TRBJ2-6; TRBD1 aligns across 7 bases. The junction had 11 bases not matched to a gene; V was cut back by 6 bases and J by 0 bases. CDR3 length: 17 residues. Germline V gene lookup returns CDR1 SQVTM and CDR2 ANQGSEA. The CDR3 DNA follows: TGCAGCGTGGTCGGACAGGAACTAACCTCTGGGGCCAACGTCCTGACTTTC. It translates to CSVVGQELTSGANVLTF.

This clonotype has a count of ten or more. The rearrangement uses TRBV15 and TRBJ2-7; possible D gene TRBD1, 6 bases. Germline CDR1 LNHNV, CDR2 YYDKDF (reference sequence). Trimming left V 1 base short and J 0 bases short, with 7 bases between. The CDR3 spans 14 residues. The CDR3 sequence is CATSRGTASYEQYF. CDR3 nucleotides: TGTGCCACCAGCAGAGGGACAGCCTCCTACGAGCAGTACTTC. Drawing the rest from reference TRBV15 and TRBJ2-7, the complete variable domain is DAMVIQNPRYQVTQFGKPVTLSCSQTLNHNVMYWYQQKSSQAPKLLFHYYDKDFNNEADTPDNFQSRRPNTSFCFLDIRSPGLGDTAMYLCATSRGTASYEQYFGPGTRLTVT.